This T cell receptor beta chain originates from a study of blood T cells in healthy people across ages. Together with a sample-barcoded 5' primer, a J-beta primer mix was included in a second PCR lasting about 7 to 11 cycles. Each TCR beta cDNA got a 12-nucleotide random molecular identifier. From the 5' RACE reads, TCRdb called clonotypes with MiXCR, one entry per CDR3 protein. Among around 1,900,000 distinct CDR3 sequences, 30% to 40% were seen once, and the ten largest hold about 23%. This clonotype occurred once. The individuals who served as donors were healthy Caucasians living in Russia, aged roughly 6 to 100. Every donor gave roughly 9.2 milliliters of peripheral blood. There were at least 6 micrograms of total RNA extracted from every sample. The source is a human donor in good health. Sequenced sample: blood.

This CDR3 reads CASSPERKRSNQPQHF. The CDR3 DNA follows: TGCGCCAGCAGCCCGGAAAGGAAAAGAAGCAATCAGCCCCAGCATTTT. The V and J genes are TRBV4-3 and TRBJ1-5; no reliable D call. Trimming stripped 4 bases from V and 1 base from J, with 14 bases between. This CDR3 is built from 16 residues. Germline V gene sequence: CDR1 LGHNA, CDR2 YSLEER.